Described below is a single TCR beta chain sequence and its context. These data belong to a study of cytomegalovirus exposure and HLA in healthy donors. The protocol was immunoSEQ multiplex PCR, while the TCRdb copy is restricted to in-frame clones and leaves out a portion. Of 55,000 to 65,000 clones listed, more than 75% are singletons. The receptor was isolated from a man aged 18 to 30 in good health and CMV-seronegative. Sequencing was performed on PBMCs.

For the CDR3, the DNA is TGTGCCAGCAGCGTAGCGGGGGGAAATCAGCCCCAGCATTTT. It yields the protein CASSVAGGNQPQHF. The chain has TRBV9 and TRBJ1-5, with D perhaps TRBD1 (5 bases). The CDR3 has 14 residues. V shed 0 bases and J shed 4 bases, with 8 bases lying between them. The germline V gene has CDR1 SGDLS and CDR2 YYNGEE. The variable domain in full, with the rest retrieved from reference TRBV9 and TRBJ1-5, is DSGVTQTPKHLITATGQRVTLRCSPRSGDLSVYWYQQSLDQGLQFLIQYYNGEERAKGNILERFSAQQFPDLHSELNLSSLELGDSALYFCASSVAGGNQPQHFGDGTRLSIL.